These 15 T cell receptor beta chains share one sample of origin, sequenced in a study of technical replicates of blood from a handful of donors. Profiling relied on immunoSEQ multiplex PCR, and the TCRdb table lists in-frame clones only, not all of them. The sample lists some 87,000 clones; roughly 91% were seen once. Material for sequencing was T cells isolated from PBMCs. These receptors were collected from a human donor in good health.

The sample holds a few counts of this clone. This sequence joins TRBV9 and TRBJ1-5, with D tentatively TRBD1 (5 bases). Germline assignment: CDR1 SGDLS and CDR2 YYNGEE. The CDR3 extends over 15 amino acids. Trimming removed 0 bases from V and 7 bases from J, with 14 bases in between. Here the CDR3 reads CASSVDGGVRQPQHF. The CDR3 DNA sequence: TGTGCCAGCAGCGTAGACGGGGGGGTCAGGCAGCCCCAGCATTTT.

The chain has TRBV9 and TRBJ2-1; TRBD2 aligns across 7 bases. Looked up from germline, CDR1 is SGDLS and CDR2 is YYNGEE. This CDR3 is 16 amino acids long. The V and J ends lost 4 bases and 1 base, in that order; junction bases with no gene match: 8. The CDR3 sequence is CASSPGGSSSYNEQFF. Here the CDR3 DNA reads TGTGCCAGCAGCCCGGGCGGGAGTAGTTCCTACAATGAGCAGTTCTTC.

The chain combines TRBV6-6 with TRBJ1-5; D is ambiguous. CDR3 size: 14 residues. V lost 0 bases to trimming and J lost 5 bases, with 8 bases between them. The germline CDR1 and CDR2 sequences are MNHNY and SVGAGI (reference sequence). The CDR3 reads CASSYSQIHQPQHF. CDR3 sequence (DNA): TGTGCCAGCAGTTACTCACAGATCCATCAGCCCCAGCATTTT.

This chain joins TRBV19 and TRBJ2-7; 7 bases are shared with TRBD1. Trimming at V came to 3 bases and at J to 7 bases, leaving 9 bases not matched to a gene. This CDR3 spans 14 amino acids. Germline V gene sequence: CDR1 LNHDA, CDR2 SQIVND (reference sequence). Here the CDR3 reads CASSINEDRYEQYF. The CDR3 DNA is TGTGCCAGTAGTATCAACGAGGACAGGTATGAGCAGTACTTC.

The genes are TRBV10-1 and TRBJ2-2, with D possibly matching TRBD1 (6 bases). Deletions cut 0 bases from V and 5 bases from J, with 10 bases between. Germline V CDR1 and CDR2: WNHNN, SYGVQD (reference sequence). This CDR3 comprises 15 residues. CDR3 sequence: CASSESWGRTGELFF. The CDR3 DNA follows: TGCGCCAGCAGTGAGTCATGGGGGCGTACCGGGGAGCTGTTTTTT.

The J gene is TRBJ1-5, the V gene TRBV25-1; D perhaps matches TRBD1 (5 bases). Germline lookup yields CDR1 MGHDK and CDR2 SYGVNS. The V gene lost 3 bases and the J gene lost 3 bases, with 9 bases spanning the gap. This CDR3 is 14 amino acids long. CDR3 loop: CASSEQGDNQPQHF. Here the CDR3 DNA reads TGTGCCAGCAGTGAGCAGGGCGACAATCAGCCCCAGCATTTT.

V gene TRBV13 combines with J gene TRBJ2-5; 8 positions match TRBD1. CDR1 is PRHDT, CDR2 FYEKMQ, per germline (reference sequence). The CDR3 loop spans 16 amino acids. The junction had 9 bases not matched to a gene; V was cut back by 3 bases and J by 3 bases. The CDR3 here is CASSLARTTGEETQYF. The CDR3, as DNA: TGTGCCAGCAGCTTGGCCCGCACGACAGGGGAAGAGACCCAGTACTTC. Full variable domain (missing parts from reference TRBV13 and TRBJ2-5): AAGVIQSPRHLIKEKRETATLKCYPIPRHDTVYWYQQGPGQDPQFLISFYEKMQSDKGSIPDRFSAQQFSDYHSELNMSSLELGDSALYFCASSLARTTGEETQYFGPGTRLLVL.

The chain uses TRBV2 and TRBJ1-5; 9 nucleotides align to TRBD1. CDR1 and CDR2 from the germline V gene are SNHLY and FYNNEI. There are 15 residues in the CDR3. V lost 1 base, J lost 5 bases, and 3 bases stayed unmatched. The CDR3 sequence: CASSEVTGGYQPQHF. CDR3 nucleotide sequence: TGTGCCAGCAGTGAAGTAACAGGGGGCTATCAGCCCCAGCATTTT.

The J gene is TRBJ2-5, the V gene TRBV28, with TRBD2 identical over 14 bases. The CDR3 loop spans 15 amino acids. The V and J ends lost 6 bases and 5 bases, in that order; junction bases with no gene match: 5. Germline CDR1 is MDHEN and CDR2 is SYDVKM. Here the CDR3 DNA reads TGTGCCAGCAGCTCCGGACTAGCGGGAGGCGAGACCCAGTACTTC. Protein product: CASSSGLAGGETQYF.

V and J are TRBV28 and TRBJ1-5; possible D gene TRBD1, 5 bases. Germline CDR1 and CDR2: MDHEN and SYDVKM. This CDR3 has 14 residues. V dropped 6 bases and J dropped 0 bases, with 9 bases sitting between them. This CDR3 is CASRTDYSNQPQHF. CDR3 coding DNA: TGTGCCAGCAGGACAGATTATAGCAATCAGCCCCAGCATTTT.

As DNA, the CDR3 is TGTGCCAGCAGAATAGCCCCGGAGGGAGGAAACACCATATATTTT. Translation: CASRIAPEGGNTIYF. The chain recombines TRBV7-2 with TRBJ1-3; no reliable D call. V was pared by 6 bases and J by 4 bases, with 16 bases between. This CDR3 has 15 residues. The germline gives CDR1 SGHTA, CDR2 FQGNSA.

V gene TRBV7-7 combines with J gene TRBJ2-7, with D perhaps TRBD2 (5 bases). V lost 5 bases and J lost 2, with 10 bases in between. CDR1 is SSHAT, CDR2 FNYEAQ, per germline (reference sequence). This CDR3 has 13 amino acids. CDR3 DNA: TGTGCCAGCAGCCCCGGACTGACCTACGAGCAGTACTTC. Its translation: CASSPGLTYEQYF.

The V call is TRBV2, the J call TRBJ2-5; D uncertain. There are 11 residues in the CDR3. Trimming left V 6 bases short and J 2 bases short, with 4 bases between. The germline V gene encodes CDR1 SNHLY and CDR2 FYNNEI. The CDR3 loop is CASSYQETQYF. CDR3 nucleotide sequence: TGTGCCAGCAGCTATCAAGAGACCCAGTACTTC.

This clone occurred once. The chain carries TRBV11-1 and TRBJ1-4; no clear D. The CDR3 loop spans 14 amino acids. Germline values: CDR1 SGHAT, CDR2 FQDESV (reference sequence). V gave up 4 bases and J gave up 0 bases, with 6 bases separating them. The CDR3 is CASSYGATNEKLFF. CDR3 DNA: TGTGCCAGCAGCTACGGTGCAACTAATGAAAAACTGTTTTTT.

The rearrangement uses TRBV28 and TRBJ2-7; 9 nucleotides line up with TRBD2. CDR3 size: 16 residues. V gave up 8 bases and J gave up 0 bases; unmatched junction bases: 11. The V gene's germline CDR1 is MDHEN and CDR2 SYDVKM. As DNA, the CDR3 is TGTGCCAGCGAATCTATAGCGGGGGAAAGCTCCTACGAGCAGTACTTC. Translation gives CASESIAGESSYEQYF.